These T cell receptor beta chains were read from a single sample in a study of cytomegalovirus exposure and HLA in healthy donors. This table comes from immunoSEQ multiplex PCR, and its TCRdb copy is limited to in-frame clones, with some not included. The sample records about 130,000 clones, around 82% being singletons. The source material was PBMCs. These TCRs come from a boy younger than 18 in good health and CMV-seronegative. The conserved cysteine and the conserved F or W are not part of the CDR3 here. Fields, in order: V gene, CDR3 protein.

TRBV12-5 | ASGVWSAQLANYGYT
TRBV6-6 | ASSYTGAGGYT
TRBV30 | AWSVLVRSPSYEQY
TRBV15 | ATSRDQDRDEKLF
TRBV7-9 | ASSLGKGWSEAF
TRBV4-2 | ASSRGANEQY
TRBV15 | ATRQGVIASGANVLT
TRBV19 | ASSLLAGGPSDTQY
TRBV7-8 | ASTTPLSGNTIY
TRBV7-3 | ASSLTGGSGVFSYNEQF
TRBV27 | ASSPRVGVYGYT
TRBV29-1 | SVFPVLSDTEAF
TRBV6-1 | ASSGDRTGGINSNQPQH
TRBV2 | ASRQGWEETQY
TRBV4-2 | ASSQERGGGLNTQY
TRBV30 | AWGRGEPLH
TRBV7-2 | ASSLYSLELAGNNEQF
TRBV5-1 | ASKPQGASYEQY
TRBV5-1 | ASSQQGAFEKLF
TRBV5-6 | ASSTTVNYGYT
TRBV27 | ASSPTAYSNQPQH
TRBV10-3 | AISGADRNSPLH
TRBV5-4 | ASSLAPGETQY
TRBV7-2 | ASSLPPVSNYGYT
TRBV10-2 | ASKVGAYTEAF
TRBV7-3 | ASSSTGQGYEQY
TRBV21-1 | ASSNQRAGENTGELF
TRBV7-3 | ASSLTSPRGSNQPQH
TRBV6-5 | ASSFGQGGEAF
TRBV4-3 | ASSQDWGQTRDGYT
TRBV5-4 | ASSSRGQETQY
TRBV19 | ASSIRQGLGNQPQH
TRBV15 | ATSWDRNNSPLH
TRBV4-3 | ASSQDSTATSYGYT
TRBV25-1 | ASRDRYNEQF
TRBV30 | AWSKDSAVNYGYT
TRBV6-1 | ASSEFYSSGKSYEQY
TRBV7-2 | ASSFDREGYT
TRBV9 | ASSVGGSWDIQY
TRBV4-2 | ASSQDGGSGNTIY
TRBV10-3 | AILSDSTNTEAF
TRBV4-3 | ASTTSVGAGDTQY
TRBV10-1 | ASIKEEGGNEQY